The clone carrying this T cell receptor (beta chain) was counted many times. The antigen is unknown. These data are taken from a study of T cells in Graves' hyperthyroidism and ophthalmopathy. Turning to the study itself: Peripheral blood sampling occurred at initial diagnosis, before any treatment. Findings and limits, study-wide: Through a model of 13 V-J features, ophthalmopathy was separated from stable hyperthyroidism.

Amplification targeted TCR beta CDR3 regions from RNA transcripts. The study used the HTBI primer set for a first-round RT-PCR of the TCR CDR3. TCRdb called the multiplex PCR reads again in MiXCR, with one record for every CDR3 protein. This table holds about 640,000 distinct CDR3 sequences, approximately 15% found once. The CDR3 length is 13 residues. CDR1 SGHRS and CDR2 YFSETQ come from the germline V gene. Germline trimming cut 4 bases from V and 2 bases from J; bases unmatched to any gene: 3. The rearrangement joins TRBV5-1 to TRBJ2-7, with 7 positions matching TRBD1. The sequenced sample was blood. The sequence derives from a woman between 45 and 65 years old with Graves' ophthalmopathy. CDR3 loop: CASSSRGTYEQYF. DNA for the CDR3: TGCGCCAGCAGCAGCAGGGGGACCTACGAGCAGTACTTC.